This TCR beta chain was found in a study of low-dose radiotherapy and immunotherapy resistance in tumors. Study-wide context: Each two-week cycle included intravenous cyclophosphamide 200 mg/m2, given one day before radiation and immunotherapy.

There are 17 residues in the CDR3. Germline lookup yields CDR1 SGHDT and CDR2 YYEEEE. V was pared by 3 bases and J by 0 bases, with 16 bases between. Both TCRalpha and TCRbeta chains were reverse transcribed with V-gene-specific primers. Both a constant-region primer and a V-primer adapter served to amplify TCRs across roughly 20 PCR cycles. mRNA that had been isolated underwent amplification through in vitro transcription. TCRdb itself ran the reads through MiXCR, one entry per CDR3 protein. The table lists 45,000 to 75,000 distinct CDR3 sequences, less than 25% of them singletons. A few counts support this clonotype. Documented time point: before trial treatment. All eligible patients presented with advanced solid tumors that contained no tumor-infiltrating lymphocytes.

Source: PBMCs, taken before treatment. This clonotype was obtained from a male donor with prostate cancer. This chain joins TRBV5-6 and TRBJ2-1; D uncertain. CDR3 in amino acids: CASSSSITGSSYNEQFF. CDR3 nucleotides: TGTGCCAGCAGCTCCAGCATAACGGGCAGCTCCTACAATGAGCAGTTCTTC.